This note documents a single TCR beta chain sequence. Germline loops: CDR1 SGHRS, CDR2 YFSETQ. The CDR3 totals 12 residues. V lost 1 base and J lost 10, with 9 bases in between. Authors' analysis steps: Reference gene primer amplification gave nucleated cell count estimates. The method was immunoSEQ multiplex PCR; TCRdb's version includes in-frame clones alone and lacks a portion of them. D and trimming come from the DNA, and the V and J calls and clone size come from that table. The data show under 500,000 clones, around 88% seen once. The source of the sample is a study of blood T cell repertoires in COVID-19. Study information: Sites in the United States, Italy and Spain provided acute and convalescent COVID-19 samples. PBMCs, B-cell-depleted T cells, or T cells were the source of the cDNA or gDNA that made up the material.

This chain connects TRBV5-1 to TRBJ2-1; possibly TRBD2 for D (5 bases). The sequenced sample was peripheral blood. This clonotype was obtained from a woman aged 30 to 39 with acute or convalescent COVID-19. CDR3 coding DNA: TGCGCCAGCAGCTTGTTCCCGGGGGAGCAGTTCTTC. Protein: CASSLFPGEQFF.